This T cell receptor beta chain is drawn from a study of cytomegalovirus exposure and HLA in healthy donors. Study summary: The study placed around 80% of its approximately 360 genotyped donors in the Caucasian-associated ancestry cluster.

V was clipped by 5 bases and J by 4 bases, with 18 bases between them. In germline, CDR1 is SEHNR, CDR2 FQNEAQ (reference sequence). This CDR3 comprises 16 residues. PCR used 60 Vbeta primers and 13 Jbeta primers. Method: immunoSEQ multiplex PCR; TCRdb's copy keeps in-frame clones and lacks some. The data show more than 150,000 clones, with about 85% seen just once and less than 1.5% held by the top ten. The TCR comes from a girl under 18 in good health and CMV-seropositive. Material: PBMCs. The chain uses TRBV7-9 and TRBJ1-3, with D possibly being TRBD1 (5 bases). The CDR3 DNA reads as TGTGCCAGCAGCAGGCCCCCGGGACTGATAGGAAACACCATATATTTT. As protein: CASSRPPGLIGNTIYF.